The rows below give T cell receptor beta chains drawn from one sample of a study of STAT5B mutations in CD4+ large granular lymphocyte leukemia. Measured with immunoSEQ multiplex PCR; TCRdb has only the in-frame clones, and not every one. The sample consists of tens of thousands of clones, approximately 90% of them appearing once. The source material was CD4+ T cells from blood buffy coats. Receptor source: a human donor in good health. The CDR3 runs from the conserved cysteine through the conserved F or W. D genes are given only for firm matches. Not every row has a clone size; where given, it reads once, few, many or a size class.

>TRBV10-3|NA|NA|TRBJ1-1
TGTGCCATCACCATAGACAGGAACACTGAAGCTTTCTTT
CAITIDRNTEAFF
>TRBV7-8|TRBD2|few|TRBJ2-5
TGTGCCAGCACCCCTTCGGGGCGGGAGTGGGAGACCCAGTACTTC
CASTPSGREWETQYF
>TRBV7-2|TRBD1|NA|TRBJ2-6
TGTGCCAGCAGCTTAAATTCCGGGACAGGGGTATCTGGGGCCAACGTCCTGACTTTC
CASSLNSGTGVSGANVLTF
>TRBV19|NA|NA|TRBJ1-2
TGTGCCAGTAGTATCGGGACATCGAACTATGGCTACACCTTC
CASSIGTSNYGYTF
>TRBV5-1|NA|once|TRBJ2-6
TGCGCCAGCACTCTAGGGTTAGGGGCCAACGTCCTGACTTTC
CASTLGLGANVLTF
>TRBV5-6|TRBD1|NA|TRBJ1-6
TGTGCCAGCAGCTACCGGGGACAGGGTGCACCCCTCCACTTT
CASSYRGQGAPLHF
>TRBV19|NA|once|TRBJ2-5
TGTGCCAGTAGTATGGGACTGAACCAAGAGACCCAGTACTTC
CASSMGLNQETQYF
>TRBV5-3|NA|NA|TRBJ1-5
TGTGCCAGAAGCTCCCCCCGGGTGCGGGGTGGCAATCAGCCCCAGCATTTT
CARSSPRVRGGNQPQHF
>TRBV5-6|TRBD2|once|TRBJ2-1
TGTGCCAGCAGCACTCGACTAGCTTCTCGCTCCTACAATGAGCAGTTCTTC
CASSTRLASRSYNEQFF
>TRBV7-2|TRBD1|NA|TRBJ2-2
TGTGCCAGCAGCTGGGGACAGGGGGAAGGCACCGGGGAGCTGTTTTTT
CASSWGQGEGTGELFF
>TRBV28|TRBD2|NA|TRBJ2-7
TGTGCCAGCAGGGATGGGACTAAAGATTACGAGCAGTACTTC
CASRDGTKDYEQYF
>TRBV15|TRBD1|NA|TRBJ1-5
TGTGCCACCAGCCTTGACAGGGCAAGCAATCAGCCCCAGCATTTT
CATSLDRASNQPQHF
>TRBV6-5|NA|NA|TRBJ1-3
TGTGCCAGCAGTCCCATAGCAGGGTCTGGAAACACCATATATTTT
CASSPIAGSGNTIYF
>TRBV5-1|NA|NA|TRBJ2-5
TGCGCCAGCAGCCTACCGGGGCGAGAGACCCAGTACTTC
CASSLPGRETQYF
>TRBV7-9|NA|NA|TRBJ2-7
TGTGCCAGCAGCCAACTAGGGAGCTCCTACGAGCAGTACTTC
CASSQLGSSYEQYF
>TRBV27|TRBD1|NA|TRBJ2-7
TGTGCCAGCAGTTTATTGGGACAGGGAGTTTACGAGCAGTACTTC
CASSLLGQGVYEQYF
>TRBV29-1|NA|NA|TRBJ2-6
TGCAGCGTTGAATCAGGGCCTGGGGCCAACGTCCTGACTTTC
CSVESGPGANVLTF
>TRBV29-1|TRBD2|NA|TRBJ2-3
TGCAGCGTTATTAGCGGGAACACCCCCGATACGCAGTATTTT
CSVISGNTPDTQYF
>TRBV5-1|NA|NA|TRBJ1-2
TGCGCCAGCAGCTTGGAGGGTCGGGAAGATGGCTACACCTTC
CASSLEGREDGYTF
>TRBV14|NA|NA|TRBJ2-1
TGTGCCAGCAGCCAAGATTTGCGGGCCTCCTACAATGAGCAGTTCTTC
CASSQDLRASYNEQFF
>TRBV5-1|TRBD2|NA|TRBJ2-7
TGCGCCAGCAGCTTGGTTAGCGGGAGTTTCGAGCAGTACTTC
CASSLVSGSFEQYF
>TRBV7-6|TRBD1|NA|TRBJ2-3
TGTGCCAGCAGCTCGCCAGGGACAGGAGTCACAGATACGCAGTATTTT
CASSSPGTGVTDTQYF
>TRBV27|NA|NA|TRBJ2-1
TGTGCCAGCAGTTTATCCCTGACTAGATACTCCTACAATGAGCAGTTCTTC
CASSLSLTRYSYNEQFF
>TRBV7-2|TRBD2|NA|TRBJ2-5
TGTGCCAGCAGCTCGACTAGCGCACAAGAGACCCAGTACTTC
CASSSTSAQETQYF
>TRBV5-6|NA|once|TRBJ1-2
TGTGCCAGCAGCTTGGACAGGGTTGTTGGCTACACCTTC
CASSLDRVVGYTF
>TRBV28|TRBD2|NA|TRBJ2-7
TGTGCCAGCAGTTTTACCGGGACTAGAAGGATCGAGCAGTACTTC
CASSFTGTRRIEQYF
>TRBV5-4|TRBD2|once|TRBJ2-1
TGTGCCAGCAGCTTAGGGGAGGGGAGAGGGGAGCAGTTCTTC
CASSLGEGRGEQFF
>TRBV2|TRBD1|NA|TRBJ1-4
TGTGCCAGTAACTTGGTGACAGGGTGGGAAAAACTGTTTTTT
CASNLVTGWEKLFF
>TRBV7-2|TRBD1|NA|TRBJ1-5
TGTGCCAGCAGCTTAGCCTCGACAGGGGTGGATCAGCCCCAGCATTTT
CASSLASTGVDQPQHF
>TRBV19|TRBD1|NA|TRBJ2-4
TGTGCCAGTAGGGACCCAGGGGGCGGCAAAAACATTCAGTACTTC
CASRDPGGGKNIQYF
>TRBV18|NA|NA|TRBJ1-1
TGTGCCAGCTCACCGAGAAGGGGTGAAGCTTTCTTT
CASSPRRGEAFF
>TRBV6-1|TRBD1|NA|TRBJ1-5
TGTGCCAGCAGTGAACCCAAAACTGTGACAGGGGGGGCTCAGCCCCAGCATTTT
CASSEPKTVTGGAQPQHF
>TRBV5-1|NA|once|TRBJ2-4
TGCGCCAGCAGCCTTGACCCGGACGTAGCCAAAAACATTCAGTACTTC
CASSLDPDVAKNIQYF
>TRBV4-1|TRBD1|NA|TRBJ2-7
TGCGCCAGCAGCCAAGGGGGGACAGGGGTCTACGAGCAGTACTTC
CASSQGGTGVYEQYF
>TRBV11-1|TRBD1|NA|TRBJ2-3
TGTGCCAGCAAACCTCGACAGGGGAGCACAGATACGCAGTATTTT
CASKPRQGSTDTQYF
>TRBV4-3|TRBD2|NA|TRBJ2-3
TGCGCCAGCAGCCAAGGCGGCAGCGGGAGGGCCTCTATAATAGATACGCAGTATTTT
CASSQGGSGRASIIDTQYF
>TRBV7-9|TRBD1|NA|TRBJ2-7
TGTGCCAGCAGGAACGCGGGACAGGGGGTTGGCGAGCAGTACTTC
CASRNAGQGVGEQYF
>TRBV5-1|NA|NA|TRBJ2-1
TGCGCCAGCAGCTTGGTAATGGTTTCGGGAGACTCCTACAATGAGCAGTTCTTC
CASSLVMVSGDSYNEQFF
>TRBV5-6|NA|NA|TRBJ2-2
TGTGCCAGCAGCCCGTCGTGGGCAGGGCCGACGAACACCGGGGAGCTGTTTTTT
CASSPSWAGPTNTGELFF
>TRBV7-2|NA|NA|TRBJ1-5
TGTGCCAGCAGCTTGACGGACGGCAATCAGCCCCAGCATTTT
CASSLTDGNQPQHF
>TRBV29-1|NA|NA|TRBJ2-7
TGCAGCGTTTCGGACAGCTACGAGCAGTACTTC
CSVSDSYEQYF
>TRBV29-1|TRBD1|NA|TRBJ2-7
TGCAGCGCCGAAACCGGGACAGGGTCGTACGAGCAGTACTTC
CSAETGTGSYEQYF
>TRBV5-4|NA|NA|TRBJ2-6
TGTGCCAGCAACCCAGGGGATGGGGCCAACGTCCTGACTTTC
CASNPGDGANVLTF
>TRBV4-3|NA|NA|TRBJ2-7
TGCGCCAGCAGCCAAAGGGCGACAGTTCGGGACGAGCAGTACTTC
CASSQRATVRDEQYF
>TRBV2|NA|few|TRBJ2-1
TGTGCCACCTGGACAGTGTATTTAGGTGAGCAGTTCTTC
CATWTVYLGEQFF
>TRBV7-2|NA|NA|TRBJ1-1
TGTGCCAGCAGCTTAGGACCCGGGGGGAACACTGAAGCTTTCTTT
CASSLGPGGNTEAFF
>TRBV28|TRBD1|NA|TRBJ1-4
TGTGCCAGCAGTTTAGAGAGGACAGGGAAAAAACTGTTTTTT
CASSLERTGKKLFF
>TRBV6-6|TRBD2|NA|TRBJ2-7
TGTGCCAGCAGACCCGACGCGGGAGGGTCCTACGAGCAGTACTTC
CASRPDAGGSYEQYF
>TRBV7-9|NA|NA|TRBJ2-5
TGTGCCAGCAGCGTCGGAGAGACCCAGTACTTC
CASSVGETQYF
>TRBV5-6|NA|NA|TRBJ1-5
TGTGCCAGCAGCTTGCGGGTCGGGAGGGGCAATCAGCCCCAGCATTTT
CASSLRVGRGNQPQHF
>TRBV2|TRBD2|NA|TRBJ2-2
TGTGCCAGCACTAGCGGTAACACCGGGGAGCTGTTTTTT
CASTSGNTGELFF
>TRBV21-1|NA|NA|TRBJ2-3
TGTGCCAGCAGCAAAGCGCTTAGGGGCGTGGCCCCAGATACGCAGTATTTT
CASSKALRGVAPDTQYF
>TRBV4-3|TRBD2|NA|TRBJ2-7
TGCGCCAGCAGCCAAGATTTGAATAGCGGGAGGGCCTACGAGCAGTACTTC
CASSQDLNSGRAYEQYF
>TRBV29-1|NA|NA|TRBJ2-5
TGCAGCGTCAGTAGCACCGGGACAACGAAGACCCAGTACTTC
CSVSSTGTTKTQYF
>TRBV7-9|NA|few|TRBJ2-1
TGTGCCAGCAGCACCTCACCCCTACCTTACAATGAGCAGTTCTTC
CASSTSPLPYNEQFF